This T cell receptor beta chain was recorded in a study of blood T cell repertoires in COVID-19. CDR3 length equals 14 residues. Germline-derived CDR1 and CDR2 are MNHEY and SMNVEV (reference sequence). Trimming shortened V by 5 bases and J by 5 bases, and 14 bases separated the two germline ends. In the original workflow: It was from reference gene primer amplification that nucleated cell counts were estimated. The table came from immunoSEQ multiplex PCR; TCRdb's copy has only in-frame clones and leaves some out. That table is the source of V, J and clone size, and D and trimming were worked out from the DNA. The data show around 20,000 clones, approximately 90% seen once.

The TCR originated in a human donor in a cohort sampled during active COVID-19. Material: peripheral blood. This sequence joins TRBV27 and TRBJ2-3, with D possibly TRBD2 on 6 matching bases. The CDR3 bases are TGTGCCAGCAGTCAGGGACTCCCCGTAGATACGCAGTATTTT. Translation: CASSQGLPVDTQYF.